This T cell receptor beta chain was sequenced for a study of blood T cell repertoires in COVID-19. Looking at the study overall: COVID-19 samples, acute and convalescent, were from the United States, Italy and Spain. PBMCs, B-cell-depleted T cells, or T cells provided the cDNA or gDNA that made up the material.

During active infection, Seattle patients enrolled and were then monitored through disease. V was shortened by 2 bases and J by 4 bases, with 6 bases between the two germline ends. The CDR3 loop spans 13 amino acids. Original handling: Reference gene primer amplification gave nucleated cell count estimates. The protocol was immunoSEQ multiplex PCR, while the TCRdb copy is restricted to in-frame clones and leaves out a portion. V, J and clone size are taken as reported in that table, and D and trimming were inferred from the DNA itself. This sample has about 69,000 clones, with approximately 84% found just once.

The V gene is TRBV12-3 or TRBV12-4, the J gene TRBJ1-5; D is unresolved. The clonotype comes from a man in his fifties with COVID-19, enrolled during active disease. Sequencing was done on a sample of peripheral blood. CDR3 in amino acids: CASSLQDNQPQHF. As DNA, the CDR3 is TGTGCCAGCAGTTTACAGGATAATCAGCCCCAGCATTTT.